These T cell receptor beta chains were read from a single sample in a study of regulatory T cells. Clones were read by immunoSEQ multiplex PCR, and TCRdb kept only the in-frame ones, dropping some. The profile shows about 23,000 clones, about 88% of them singletons. Sequenced sample: conventional CD4+ T cells sorted from blood. All receptors come from a child aged 10 to 17 with CD3G deficiency. Each CDR3 is given with its conserved first and last residue. A D gene is named only where the DNA matches it firmly. For some rows the clone size is stated as once, few or many, or as a class when expanded; others skip it.

J gene: TRBJ2-7; V gene: TRBV5-1; clone size: -; D gene: -; CDR3 protein: CASSLWGDTYEQYF; CDR3 DNA: TGCGCCAGCAGCTTGTGGGGGGATACCTACGAGCAGTACTTC
J gene: TRBJ1-2; V gene: TRBV28; clone size: -; D gene: -; CDR3 protein: CASSLTGSNSYTF; CDR3 DNA: TGTGCCAGCAGTCTAACAGGTTCAAATAGCTACACCTTC
J gene: TRBJ1-3; V gene: TRBV6-1; clone size: -; D gene: -; CDR3 protein: CASKEGPSGNTIYF; CDR3 DNA: TGTGCCAGCAAGGAAGGGCCCTCTGGAAACACCATATATTTT
J gene: TRBJ2-3; V gene: TRBV5-1; clone size: -; D gene: TRBD2; CDR3 protein: CASSPGTSGPTDTQYF; CDR3 DNA: TGCGCCAGCAGCCCGGGGACTAGCGGACCCACAGATACGCAGTATTTT
J gene: TRBJ2-3; V gene: TRBV5-1; clone size: once; D gene: TRBD2; CDR3 protein: CASSAGLAGSITDTQYF; CDR3 DNA: TGCGCCAGCAGCGCGGGACTAGCGGGATCTATTACAGATACGCAGTATTTT
J gene: TRBJ1-2; V gene: TRBV6-5; clone size: few; D gene: -; CDR3 protein: CASSYGLWKIDGYTF; CDR3 DNA: TGTGCCAGCAGTTACGGCCTCTGGAAAATCGATGGCTACACCTTC
J gene: TRBJ2-7; V gene: TRBV6-1; clone size: -; D gene: TRBD1; CDR3 protein: CASSTRDRAPYEQYF; CDR3 DNA: TGTGCCAGCAGTACAAGGGACAGGGCCCCCTACGAGCAGTACTTC
J gene: TRBJ2-5; V gene: TRBV5-1; clone size: -; D gene: TRBD1; CDR3 protein: CASSKGQGQETQYF; CDR3 DNA: TGCGCCAGCAGCAAAGGACAGGGACAAGAGACCCAGTACTTC
J gene: TRBJ2-1; V gene: TRBV6-1; clone size: -; D gene: TRBD2; CDR3 protein: CASSEGKGSGSRDEQFF; CDR3 DNA: TGTGCCAGCAGTGAAGGGAAAGGTAGCGGGAGTAGGGATGAGCAGTTCTTC
J gene: TRBJ2-1; V gene: TRBV5-6; clone size: -; D gene: TRBD1; CDR3 protein: CASSYDRQGRDNEQFF; CDR3 DNA: TGTGCCAGCAGCTACGATCGACAGGGGCGAGACAATGAGCAGTTCTTC
J gene: TRBJ2-7; V gene: TRBV6-1; clone size: -; D gene: TRBD2; CDR3 protein: CASSEVPTTSGKEQYF; CDR3 DNA: TGTGCCAGCAGTGAAGTCCCCACGACTAGCGGGAAAGAGCAGTACTTC
J gene: TRBJ2-1; V gene: TRBV6-1; clone size: -; D gene: TRBD1; CDR3 protein: CASSSDRWTYNEQFF; CDR3 DNA: TGTGCCAGCAGCTCGGACAGGTGGACCTACAATGAGCAGTTCTTC
J gene: TRBJ2-5; V gene: TRBV7-9; clone size: -; D gene: -; CDR3 protein: CASSLTGTSVLRETQYF; CDR3 DNA: TGTGCCAGCAGCTTGACTGGAACTTCTGTCCTCCGCGAGACCCAGTACTTC
J gene: TRBJ1-2; V gene: TRBV6-1; clone size: once; D gene: TRBD1; CDR3 protein: CASSLRTGEGSGYTF; CDR3 DNA: TGTGCCAGCAGTTTGCGGACAGGGGAAGGTTCTGGCTACACCTTC
J gene: TRBJ2-1; V gene: TRBV28; clone size: -; D gene: -; CDR3 protein: CASGALYNEQFF; CDR3 DNA: TGTGCCAGCGGGGCCCTCTACAATGAGCAGTTCTTC
J gene: TRBJ2-3; V gene: TRBV7-8; clone size: -; D gene: -; CDR3 protein: CASSLEVGRRRTDTQYF; CDR3 DNA: TGTGCCAGCAGCTTAGAAGTAGGGCGGAGACGCACAGATACGCAGTATTTT
J gene: TRBJ2-1; V gene: TRBV11-2; clone size: -; D gene: TRBD2; CDR3 protein: CASSPNSGLGVRNEQFF; CDR3 DNA: TGTGCCAGCAGCCCCAATTCGGGACTAGGGGTTCGGAATGAGCAGTTCTTC
J gene: TRBJ2-7; V gene: TRBV11-3; clone size: -; D gene: TRBD1; CDR3 protein: CASSQRRRTGTFFSYEQYF; CDR3 DNA: TGTGCCAGCAGCCAACGTCGACGGACAGGGACTTTTTTCTCCTACGAGCAGTACTTC
J gene: TRBJ2-1; V gene: TRBV30; clone size: -; D gene: TRBD2; CDR3 protein: CAWSVRRESCCSYNEQFF; CDR3 DNA: TGTGCCTGGAGTGTACGGCGGGAGTCCTGTTGTAGCTACAATGAGCAGTTCTTC
J gene: TRBJ2-7; V gene: TRBV7-8; clone size: few; D gene: TRBD1; CDR3 protein: CASSPAGTGGSYEQYF; CDR3 DNA: TGTGCCAGCAGCCCTGCCGGGACAGGGGGTTCCTACGAGCAGTACTTC
J gene: TRBJ2-2; V gene: TRBV18; clone size: -; D gene: -; CDR3 protein: CASSPGTTTGELFF; CDR3 DNA: TGTGCCAGCTCACCAGGGACGACCACCGGGGAGCTGTTTTTT
J gene: TRBJ2-1; V gene: TRBV10-2; clone size: -; D gene: -; CDR3 protein: CASSVQGREQFF; CDR3 DNA: TGCGCCAGCAGTGTACAGGGTCGCGAGCAGTTCTTC
J gene: TRBJ2-4; V gene: TRBV30; clone size: -; D gene: TRBD1; CDR3 protein: CAWSEGQGYIQYF; CDR3 DNA: TGTGCCTGGAGTGAGGGACAGGGGTACATTCAGTACTTC
J gene: TRBJ1-1; V gene: TRBV6-1; clone size: few; D gene: -; CDR3 protein: CASKEGHTEAFF; CDR3 DNA: TGTGCCAGCAAGGAGGGGCATACTGAAGCTTTCTTT
J gene: TRBJ2-7; V gene: TRBV28; clone size: -; D gene: TRBD1; CDR3 protein: CASSFGRQGSEQYF; CDR3 DNA: TGTGCCAGCAGTTTTGGTAGACAGGGATCCGAGCAGTACTTC
J gene: TRBJ1-1; V gene: TRBV5-1; clone size: -; D gene: -; CDR3 protein: CASSLGGRGSSEAFF; CDR3 DNA: TGCGCCAGCAGCTTGGGAGGCAGGGGTTCGTCTGAAGCTTTCTTT
J gene: TRBJ2-7; V gene: TRBV6-1; clone size: once; D gene: TRBD1; CDR3 protein: CASSPRDRGRYEQYF; CDR3 DNA: TGTGCCAGCAGCCCCCGGGACAGGGGCAGGTACGAGCAGTACTTC
J gene: TRBJ2-7; V gene: TRBV10-3; clone size: -; D gene: -; CDR3 protein: CAISDTAAPALEQYF; CDR3 DNA: TGTGCCATCAGTGACACTGCGGCTCCGGCACTCGAGCAGTACTTC
J gene: TRBJ2-5; V gene: TRBV5-1; clone size: few; D gene: -; CDR3 protein: CASSQNRWETQYF; CDR3 DNA: TGCGCCAGCAGCCAGAACCGCTGGGAGACCCAGTACTTC
J gene: TRBJ2-7; V gene: TRBV10-3; clone size: -; D gene: -; CDR3 protein: CAISGEGRGYEQYF; CDR3 DNA: TGTGCCATCAGTGGTGAAGGCAGGGGCTACGAGCAGTACTTC
J gene: TRBJ2-1; V gene: TRBV7-9; clone size: -; D gene: TRBD1; CDR3 protein: CASSGGRTLFNEQFF; CDR3 DNA: TGTGCCAGCTCAGGGGGTCGGACTTTGTTTAATGAGCAGTTCTTC
J gene: TRBJ2-7; V gene: TRBV6-6; clone size: once; D gene: TRBD1; CDR3 protein: CASSGRTGTYEQYF; CDR3 DNA: TGTGCCAGCAGTGGCAGGACAGGGACGTACGAGCAGTACTTC
J gene: TRBJ2-1; V gene: TRBV19; clone size: -; D gene: TRBD2; CDR3 protein: CASSMAYGAVASGSNEQFF; CDR3 DNA: TGTGCCAGTAGTATGGCTTATGGGGCAGTTGCTAGCGGGAGTAATGAGCAGTTCTTC
J gene: TRBJ2-7; V gene: TRBV28; clone size: -; D gene: TRBD1; CDR3 protein: CASTKTGYSYEQYF; CDR3 DNA: TGTGCCAGCACCAAGACAGGGTATTCCTACGAGCAGTACTTC
J gene: TRBJ2-2; V gene: TRBV9; clone size: -; D gene: TRBD2; CDR3 protein: CASSATSGSVGELFF; CDR3 DNA: TGTGCCAGCAGCGCCACTAGCGGGAGCGTCGGGGAGCTGTTTTTT
J gene: TRBJ2-3; V gene: TRBV7-9; clone size: -; D gene: TRBD2; CDR3 protein: CASSPGPREGRSDTQYF; CDR3 DNA: TGTGCCAGCAGCCCCGGCCCGAGGGAGGGCCGTTCAGATACGCAGTATTTT
J gene: TRBJ2-1; V gene: TRBV13; clone size: -; D gene: TRBD2; CDR3 protein: CASSQEGGPMNEQFF; CDR3 DNA: TGTGCCAGCAGCCAGGAGGGAGGGCCTATGAATGAGCAGTTCTTC
J gene: TRBJ2-1; V gene: TRBV6-1; clone size: -; D gene: -; CDR3 protein: CASSAFGSGTPNEQFF; CDR3 DNA: TGTGCCAGCAGTGCCTTCGGAAGCGGGACACCCAATGAGCAGTTCTTC
J gene: TRBJ2-3; V gene: TRBV12-5; clone size: -; D gene: TRBD2; CDR3 protein: CASGGSGRAGASSTDTQYF; CDR3 DNA: TGTGCTAGTGGTGGGAGCGGGAGGGCTGGGGCTTCTAGCACAGATACGCAGTATTTT
J gene: TRBJ2-3; V gene: TRBV7-9; clone size: -; D gene: -; CDR3 protein: CASSRRGGTDTQYF; CDR3 DNA: TGTGCCAGCAGCCGGCGCGGGGGCACAGATACGCAGTATTTT
J gene: TRBJ2-3; V gene: TRBV6-6; clone size: few; D gene: -; CDR3 protein: CASQPSSWDTQYF; CDR3 DNA: TGTGCCAGTCAACCTTCTTCTTGGGATACGCAGTATTTT
J gene: TRBJ2-3; V gene: TRBV7-9; clone size: -; D gene: TRBD2; CDR3 protein: CASTKTLPGLANTDTQYF; CDR3 DNA: TGTGCCAGCACCAAAACATTACCGGGACTAGCTAACACAGATACGCAGTATTTT
J gene: TRBJ1-1; V gene: TRBV19; clone size: -; D gene: -; CDR3 protein: CASSPHRERTEAFF; CDR3 DNA: TGTGCCAGTAGTCCTCACAGGGAGAGGACTGAAGCTTTCTTT
J gene: TRBJ1-4; V gene: TRBV6-1; clone size: -; D gene: TRBD1; CDR3 protein: CASSEAGTGFGEKLFF; CDR3 DNA: TGTGCCAGCAGTGAAGCCGGGACAGGGTTTGGCGAAAAACTGTTTTTT
J gene: TRBJ1-3; V gene: TRBV6-1; clone size: -; D gene: -; CDR3 protein: CASRVGAGSGNTIYF; CDR3 DNA: TGTGCCAGCAGGGTCGGGGCAGGCTCTGGAAACACCATATATTTT
J gene: TRBJ1-1; V gene: TRBV7-9; clone size: -; D gene: TRBD1; CDR3 protein: CASSLFAGGGATEAFF; CDR3 DNA: TGTGCCAGCAGCTTATTCGCAGGGGGTGGGGCCACTGAAGCTTTCTTT
J gene: TRBJ2-1; V gene: TRBV13; clone size: -; D gene: -; CDR3 protein: CASSPKGYNEQFF; CDR3 DNA: TGTGCCAGCAGCCCAAAAGGGTACAATGAGCAGTTCTTC
J gene: TRBJ1-5; V gene: TRBV19; clone size: -; D gene: TRBD1; CDR3 protein: CASSILRTGNNQPQHF; CDR3 DNA: TGTGCCAGTAGTATCTTGAGGACAGGGAACAATCAGCCCCAGCATTTT
J gene: TRBJ2-7; V gene: TRBV6-1; clone size: -; D gene: TRBD1; CDR3 protein: CASSLAGTGIYEQYF; CDR3 DNA: TGTGCCAGCAGTCTTGCCGGGACAGGGATCTACGAGCAGTACTTC
J gene: TRBJ2-1; V gene: TRBV18; clone size: -; D gene: TRBD2; CDR3 protein: CASSSLISGNGNEQFF; CDR3 DNA: TGTGCCAGCTCCTCCTTAATTAGCGGGAATGGAAATGAGCAGTTCTTC
J gene: TRBJ1-1; V gene: TRBV28; clone size: -; D gene: TRBD1; CDR3 protein: CASSLRRTGLNTEAFF; CDR3 DNA: TGTGCCAGCAGTTTAAGACGGACAGGACTGAACACTGAAGCTTTCTTT
J gene: TRBJ1-6; V gene: TRBV5-1; clone size: -; D gene: -; CDR3 protein: CASSLDRASPLHF; CDR3 DNA: TGCGCCAGCAGCTTGGACAGGGCTTCACCCCTCCACTTT
J gene: TRBJ2-3; V gene: TRBV7-9; clone size: -; D gene: -; CDR3 protein: CASSPGRGRGLVDTQYF; CDR3 DNA: TGTGCCAGCAGCCCCGGGAGGGGCAGGGGGCTGGTAGATACGCAGTATTTT
J gene: TRBJ2-2; V gene: TRBV7-2; clone size: once; D gene: -; CDR3 protein: CASSSLRGSGELFF; CDR3 DNA: TGTGCCAGCAGCTCCCTCCGGGGGTCCGGGGAGCTGTTTTTT
J gene: TRBJ1-1; V gene: TRBV6-1; clone size: -; D gene: -; CDR3 protein: CASSVGRVEAFF; CDR3 DNA: TGTGCCAGCAGTGTTGGAAGGGTTGAAGCTTTCTTT
J gene: TRBJ2-3; V gene: TRBV20-1; clone size: -; D gene: -; CDR3 protein: CSAEVSDTQYF; CDR3 DNA: TGCAGTGCTGAGGTGTCAGATACGCAGTATTTT
J gene: TRBJ2-3; V gene: TRBV6-4; clone size: few; D gene: -; CDR3 protein: CAAWGGRTDTQYF; CDR3 DNA: TGTGCCGCCTGGGGGGGGCGCACAGATACGCAGTATTTT
J gene: TRBJ2-7; V gene: TRBV7-6; clone size: -; D gene: -; CDR3 protein: CASSLIAESEQYF; CDR3 DNA: TGTGCCAGCAGCTTAATAGCGGAAAGCGAGCAGTACTTC
J gene: TRBJ2-7; V gene: TRBV28; clone size: once; D gene: TRBD2; CDR3 protein: CASSSAGDHSYEQYF; CDR3 DNA: TGTGCCAGCAGTTCAGCGGGAGACCATTCCTACGAGCAGTACTTC